The 9 T cell receptor beta chains listed next were all sequenced from one sample in a study of CXCR3-negative and CXCR3-positive naive CD8 T cells. General study results and limits: TRB CDR3 hydrophobicity was greater in CXCR3-positive naive cells than in CXCR3-negative naive cells.

The TRB cDNA libraries were prepared by 5' RACE with UMI labels. With the 5' RACE reads reprocessed, TCRdb shows one record per CDR3 protein and no DNA. Its table lists around 63,000 distinct CDR3 sequences. No antigen has been assigned to these receptors. The sample consisted of naive CXCR3+ CD8+ T cells from blood. Subset given: CD45RO-CCR7+CD27+CD95- naive CD8+ T cells expressing CXCR3 (TNR3+). The receptors stem from a human donor in good health. Some clones in this sample may be carry-over from other donors' samples.

This chain joins TRBV20-1 and TRBJ1-1; absent DNA, TCRdb's TRBD1 call cannot be checked. This CDR3 is 13 amino acids long. The germline CDR1 and CDR2 sequences are DFQATT and SNEGSKA (reference sequence). The CDR3 here is CSLKRVADTEAFF.

The chain employs TRBV29-1 and TRBJ2-5; TCRdb calls TRBD1, which cannot be checked without DNA. CDR1 is SQVTM, CDR2 ANQGSEA, per germline. This CDR3 region has 17 residues. The CDR3 sequence is CSVDGVQGSHNKETQYF.

This chain links TRBV15 with TRBJ2-1; TCRdb reports TRBD2, a call that lacks DNA to check it against. The CDR3 has 15 amino acids. Germline loops: CDR1 LNHNV, CDR2 YYDKDF (reference sequence). The CDR3 is CATSSAGGAYNEQFF.

The chain couples TRBV12-3 or TRBV12-4 to TRBJ2-7; TCRdb lists TRBD1, though no DNA is available to test this call. CDR3 length: 13 residues. CDR3 sequence: CASSWPGNHEQYF.

The chain recombines TRBV29-1 with TRBJ2-7; TCRdb's D call, TRBD1, is unchecked because there is no DNA. Germline V gene lookup returns CDR1 SQVTM and CDR2 ANQGSEA. This CDR3 spans 13 amino acids. This CDR3 reads CSVRTGDSYEQYF.

The chain is built from TRBV12-3 or TRBV12-4 and TRBJ2-3; as DNA is missing, the TRBD1 call by TCRdb cannot be tested. The CDR3 is 16 amino acids. CDR3 protein: CASSSSDRQGTDTQYF.

The V and J genes are TRBV9 and TRBJ2-7; no DNA is available, so the TRBD2 call from TCRdb remains unchecked. Germline CDR1 is SGDLS and CDR2 is YYNGEE. The CDR3 is made up of 14 amino acids. The CDR3 spells CASSGTSGFHEQYF.

The chain has TRBV25-1 and TRBJ2-7; without DNA, the TCRdb call of TRBD1 cannot be checked. Germline-derived CDR1 and CDR2 are MGHDK and SYGVNS. This CDR3 spans 13 amino acids. Here the CDR3 reads CASSQTGDGEQYF.

The chain couples TRBV4-1 to TRBJ2-1; TCRdb lists TRBD1, though no DNA is available to test this call. This CDR3 is built from 13 residues. Germline V gene data show CDR1 as MGHRA and CDR2 as YSYEKL. The CDR3 loop reads CASGGVSYNEQFF.